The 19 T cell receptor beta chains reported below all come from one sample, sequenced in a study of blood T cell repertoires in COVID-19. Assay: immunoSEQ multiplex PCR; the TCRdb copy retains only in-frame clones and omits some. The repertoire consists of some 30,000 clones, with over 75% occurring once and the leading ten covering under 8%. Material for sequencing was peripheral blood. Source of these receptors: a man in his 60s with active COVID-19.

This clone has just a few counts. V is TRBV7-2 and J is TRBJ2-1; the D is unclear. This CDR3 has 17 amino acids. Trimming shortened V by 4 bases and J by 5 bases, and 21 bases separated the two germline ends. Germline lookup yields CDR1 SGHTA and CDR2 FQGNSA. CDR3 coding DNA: TGTGCCAGCAGCTCTTCTCGGGTAGGTCTCGAAAACAATGAGCAGTTCTTC. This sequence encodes CASSSSRVGLENNEQFF.

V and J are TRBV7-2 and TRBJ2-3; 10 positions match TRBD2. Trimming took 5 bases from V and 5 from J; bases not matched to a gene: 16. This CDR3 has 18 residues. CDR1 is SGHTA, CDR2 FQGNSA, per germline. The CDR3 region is CASSGESGRARSGDTQYF. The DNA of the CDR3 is TGTGCCAGCAGCGGCGAAAGCGGGAGGGCCAGATCAGGAGATACGCAGTATTTT.

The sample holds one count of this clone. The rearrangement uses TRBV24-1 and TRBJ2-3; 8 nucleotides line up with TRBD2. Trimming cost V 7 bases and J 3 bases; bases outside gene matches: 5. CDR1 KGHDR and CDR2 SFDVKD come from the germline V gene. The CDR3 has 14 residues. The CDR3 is CATRTGGRTDTQYF. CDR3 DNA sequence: TGTGCCACCAGGACGGGCGGGAGGACAGATACGCAGTATTTT.

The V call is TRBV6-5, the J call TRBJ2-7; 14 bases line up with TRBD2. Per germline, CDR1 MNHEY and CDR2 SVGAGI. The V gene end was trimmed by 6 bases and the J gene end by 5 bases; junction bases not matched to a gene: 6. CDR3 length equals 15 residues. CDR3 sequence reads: CASRTGLAGAHEQYF. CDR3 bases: TGTGCCAGCAGGACGGGACTAGCGGGAGCCCACGAGCAGTACTTC.

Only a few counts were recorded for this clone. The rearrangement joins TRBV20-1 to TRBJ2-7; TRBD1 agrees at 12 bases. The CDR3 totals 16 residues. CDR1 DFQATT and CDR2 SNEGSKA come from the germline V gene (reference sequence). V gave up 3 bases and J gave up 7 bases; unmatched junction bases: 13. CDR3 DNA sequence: TGCAGTGCTAGTACTTTCCCGGGACAGGGGGCTAAGGAGCAGTACTTC. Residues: CSASTFPGQGAKEQYF.

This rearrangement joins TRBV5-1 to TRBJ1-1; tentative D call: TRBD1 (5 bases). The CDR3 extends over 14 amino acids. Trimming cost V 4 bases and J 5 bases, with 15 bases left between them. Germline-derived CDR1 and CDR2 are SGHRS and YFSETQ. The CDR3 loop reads CASSRRSGETEAFF. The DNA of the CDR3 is TGCGCCAGCAGCCGGCGGTCGGGGGAGACTGAAGCTTTCTTT.

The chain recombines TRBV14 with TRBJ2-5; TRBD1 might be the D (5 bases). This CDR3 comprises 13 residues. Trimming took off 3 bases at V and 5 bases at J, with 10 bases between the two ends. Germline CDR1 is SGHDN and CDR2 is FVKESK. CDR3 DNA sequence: TGTGCCAGCAGCCATAGACAGTGGGAGACCCAGTACTTC. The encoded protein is CASSHRQWETQYF.

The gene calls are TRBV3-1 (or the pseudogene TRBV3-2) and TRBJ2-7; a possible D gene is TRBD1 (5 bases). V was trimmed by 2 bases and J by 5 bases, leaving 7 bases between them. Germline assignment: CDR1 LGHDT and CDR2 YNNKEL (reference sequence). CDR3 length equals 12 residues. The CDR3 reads CASSQTRDEQYF. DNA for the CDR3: TGTGCCAGCAGCCAAACCAGGGACGAGCAGTACTTC.

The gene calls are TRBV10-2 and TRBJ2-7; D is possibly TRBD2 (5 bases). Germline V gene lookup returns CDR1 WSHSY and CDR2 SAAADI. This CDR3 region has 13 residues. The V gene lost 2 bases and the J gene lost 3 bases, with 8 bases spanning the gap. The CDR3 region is CASSENGVYEQYF. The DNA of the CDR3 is TGCGCCAGCAGTGAGAACGGGGTCTACGAGCAGTACTTC.

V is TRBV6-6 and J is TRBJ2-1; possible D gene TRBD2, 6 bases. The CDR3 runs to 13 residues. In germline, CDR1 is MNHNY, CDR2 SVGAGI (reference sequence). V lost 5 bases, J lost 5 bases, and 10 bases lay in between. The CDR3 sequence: CASSVTRNNEQFF. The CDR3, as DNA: TGTGCCAGCAGTGTGACTAGAAACAATGAGCAGTTCTTC.

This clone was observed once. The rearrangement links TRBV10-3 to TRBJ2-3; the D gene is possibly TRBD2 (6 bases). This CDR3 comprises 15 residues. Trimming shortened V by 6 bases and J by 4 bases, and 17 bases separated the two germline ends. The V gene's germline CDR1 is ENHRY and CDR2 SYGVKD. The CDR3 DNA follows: TGTGCCATCAGCGGTAGCGGAGTGGGGTCAGATACGCAGTATTTT. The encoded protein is CAISGSGVGSDTQYF.

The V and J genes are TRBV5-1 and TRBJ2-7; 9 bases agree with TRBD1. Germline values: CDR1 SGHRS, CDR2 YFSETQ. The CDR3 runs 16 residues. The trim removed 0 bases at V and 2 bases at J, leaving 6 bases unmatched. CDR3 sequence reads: CASSLGGTGPAYEQYF. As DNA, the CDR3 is TGCGCCAGCAGCTTGGGGGGGACAGGGCCTGCCTACGAGCAGTACTTC.

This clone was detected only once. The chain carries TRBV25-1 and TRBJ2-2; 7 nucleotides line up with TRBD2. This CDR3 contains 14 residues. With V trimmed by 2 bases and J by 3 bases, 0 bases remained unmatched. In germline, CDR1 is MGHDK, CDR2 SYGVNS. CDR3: CASSEREDTGELFF. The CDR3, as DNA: TGTGCCAGCAGTGAACGGGAGGACACCGGGGAGCTGTTTTTT.

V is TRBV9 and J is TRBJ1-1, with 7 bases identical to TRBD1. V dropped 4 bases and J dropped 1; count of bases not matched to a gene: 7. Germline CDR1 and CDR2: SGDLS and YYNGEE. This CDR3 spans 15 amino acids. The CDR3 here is CASSPPGQPNTEAFF. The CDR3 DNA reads TGTGCCAGCAGCCCTCCGGGACAGCCGAACACTGAAGCTTTCTTT. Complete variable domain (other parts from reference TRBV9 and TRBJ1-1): DSGVTQTPKHLITATGQRVTLRCSPRSGDLSVYWYQQSLDQGLQFLIQYYNGEERAKGNILERFSAQQFPDLHSELNLSSLELGDSALYFCASSPPGQPNTEAFFGQGTRLTVV.

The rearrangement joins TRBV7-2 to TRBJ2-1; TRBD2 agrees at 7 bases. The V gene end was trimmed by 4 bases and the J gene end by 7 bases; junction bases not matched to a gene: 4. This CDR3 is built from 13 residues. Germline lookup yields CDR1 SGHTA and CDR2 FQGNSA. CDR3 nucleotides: TGTGCCAGCAGCTCGAGGCGGGGGAATGAGCAGTTCTTC. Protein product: CASSSRRGNEQFF.

DNA of the CDR3: TGTGCCACCAGCAGAGAGGGGCAGGGGGGACCTTTACAGCCCCAGCATTTT. Its translation is CATSREGQGGPLQPQHF. The chain recombines TRBV15 with TRBJ1-5; 7 positions agree with TRBD1. The CDR3 consists of 17 residues. Per the germline V gene, CDR1 is LNHNV and CDR2 is YYDKDF (reference sequence). Trimming at V came to 0 bases and at J to 7 bases, leaving 12 bases not matched to a gene.

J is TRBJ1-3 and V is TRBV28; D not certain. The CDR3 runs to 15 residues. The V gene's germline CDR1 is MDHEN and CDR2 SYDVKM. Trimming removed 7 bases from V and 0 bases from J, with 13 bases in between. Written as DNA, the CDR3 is TGTGCCAGCACCCTCGGACGGGGCTCTGGAAACACCATATATTTT. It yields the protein CASTLGRGSGNTIYF.

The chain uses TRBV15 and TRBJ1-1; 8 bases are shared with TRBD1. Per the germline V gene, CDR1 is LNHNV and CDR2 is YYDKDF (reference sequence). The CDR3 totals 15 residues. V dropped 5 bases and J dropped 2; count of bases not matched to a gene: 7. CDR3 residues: CATSPRQGLNTEAFF. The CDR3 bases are TGTGCCACCAGCCCAAGACAGGGGCTAAACACTGAAGCTTTCTTT.

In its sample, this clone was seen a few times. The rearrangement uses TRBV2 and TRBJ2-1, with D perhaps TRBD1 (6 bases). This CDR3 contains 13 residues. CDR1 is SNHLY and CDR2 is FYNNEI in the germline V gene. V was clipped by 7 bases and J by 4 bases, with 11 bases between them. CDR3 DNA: TGTGCCAGCAAACACAGGGAGTACAATGAGCAGTTCTTC. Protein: CASKHREYNEQFF.